This T cell receptor (beta chain) came from a study of OX40 agonist ivuxolimab in advanced cancers. Points on this clone: As yet, its antigen is unknown.

Study outcomes and limitations: Normalized T-cell clonal expansion was also low in a subset of nonresponders. CD4+ T cells averaged fewer expanded clones than CD8+ T cells.

Method: immunoSEQ multiplex PCR; TCRdb's copy keeps in-frame clones and lacks some. The repertoire holds 65,000 to 85,000 clones, with roughly 91% as singletons. V gave up 4 bases and J gave up 6 bases, with 7 bases separating them. The CDR3 spans 12 residues. Germline lookup yields CDR1 LNHDA and CDR2 SQIVND (reference sequence). Samples were taken at baseline and on day 1 of cycles 4 and 7. The sample consisted of CD4+ or CD8+ T cells sorted from blood, taken in a trial of the OX40 agonist ivuxolimab. The genes are TRBV19 and TRBJ2-1; D gene ambiguous. The source of this sequence is an adult with an advanced solid tumor such as melanoma, head and neck, liver or kidney cancer. CDR3 residues: CASSNPVNEQFF. In nucleotides, the CDR3 is TGTGCCAGTAGTAATCCGGTCAATGAGCAGTTCTTC.